These 28 T cell receptor beta chains originate from one sample sequenced in a study of vaccination and CD4 T cells after COVID-19. Oncomine TCR Beta short-read sequencing was applied to DNA from cultured CD4+ T cells. Once CD4+ T cells had been cultured, genomic DNA was extracted from them. TCRdb reprocessed the PCR reads via MiXCR and lists one record per CDR3 protein. The sample contains over 9,000 distinct CDR3 sequences, almost 30% of which appear only once. Their specific antigens are unknown. The treatment is: approximately nine-day PBMC culture with coronavirus spike peptide pools or control peptides (ViraFEST assay). CD4+ T cells of the unexposed donor were collected before the COVID-19 pandemic (2011-2018). Sequenced sample: CD4+ T cells from blood, cultured in vitro. The receptors stem from a human donor in good health.

In its sample, this clonotype was seen a few times. The chain employs TRBV27 and TRBJ1-4; tentatively, D is TRBD1 (5 bases). Trimming stripped 6 bases from V and 11 bases from J, with 19 bases between. The CDR3 totals 14 residues. Per the germline V gene, CDR1 is MNHEY and CDR2 is SMNVEV (reference sequence). CDR3 protein: CASRGTAGSAKLFF. The DNA for the CDR3 is TGTGCCAGCAGGGGGACGGCTGGGAGTGCCAAACTGTTTTTT. Combining the CDR3 with reference TRBV27 and TRBJ1-4 gives the whole variable domain EAQVTQNPRYLITVTGKKLTVTCSQNMNHEYMSWYRQDPGLGLRQIYYSMNVEVTDKGDVPEGYKVSRKEKRNFPLILESPSPNQTSLYFCASRGTAGSAKLFFGSGTQLSVL.

The chain uses TRBV20-1 and TRBJ2-7; perhaps TRBD1 as D (5 bases). V gave up 5 bases and J gave up 0 bases, with 11 bases separating them. The CDR3 is 13 residues long. Germline values: CDR1 DFQATT, CDR2 SNEGSKA (reference sequence). For the CDR3, the DNA is TGCAGTGCTCTTTCCGACAGCTCCTACGAGCAGTACTTC. Translated, it gives CSALSDSSYEQYF.

In its sample, this clonotype was seen a few times. V is TRBV7-3 and J is TRBJ2-5; D remains ambiguous. The germline V gene has CDR1 SGHTA and CDR2 FQGTGA. Trimming cost V 2 bases and J 5 bases, with 9 bases left between them. The CDR3 is made up of 13 amino acids. CDR3 in DNA: TGTGCCAGCAGCTTATCGTTGGGGGAGACCCAGTACTTC. It is translated as CASSLSLGETQYF.

This chain connects TRBV7-3 to TRBJ2-7, with TRBD1 identical over 11 bases. CDR3 length: 15 amino acids. V lost 4 bases, J lost 6 bases, and 8 bases stayed unmatched. Germline CDR1 is SGHTA and CDR2 is FQGTGA. CDR3 DNA: TGTGCCAGCAGCTCCTCCAGGGACAGGGGGGGCGAGCAGTACTTC. Translated, it gives CASSSSRDRGGEQYF.

The CDR3 protein is CASSPWDRLSYGYTF. Written as DNA, the CDR3 is TGTGCCAGCAGTCCCTGGGACAGACTGTCTTATGGCTACACCTTC. The chain couples TRBV27 to TRBJ1-2, with TRBD1 matching over 7 bases. This CDR3 region has 15 residues. V was clipped by 5 bases and J by 5 bases; unmatched bases: 11. CDR1 and CDR2 (germline): MNHEY, SMNVEV (reference sequence).

This clonotype was counted a few times. This chain joins TRBV19 and TRBJ2-5, with 9 bases matching TRBD2. Germline CDR1 LNHDA, CDR2 SQIVND (reference sequence). With 10 bases clipped from V and 5 bases from J, the junction kept 5 bases outside the gene matches. The CDR3 length is 12 residues. The CDR3 DNA reads TGTGCCACCCGCCTAGCGGGGGAGACCCAGTACTTC. It yields the protein CATRLAGETQYF.

This clonotype has just a few counts. The chain recombines TRBV20-1 with TRBJ2-5, with D maybe TRBD1 (6 bases). The CDR3 is 14 amino acids. Trimming removed 6 bases from V and 4 bases from J, with 18 bases in between. Germline V gives CDR1 DFQATT, CDR2 SNEGSKA (reference sequence). This CDR3 is CSAPPRGSGETQYF. In nucleotides, the CDR3 is TGCAGTGCCCCCCCCAGGGGATCAGGAGAGACCCAGTACTTC.

J is TRBJ2-1 and V is TRBV20-1; D remains ambiguous. Germline CDR1 reads DFQATT; CDR2 reads SNEGSKA (reference sequence). The CDR3 sequence is 10 residues long. The V and J ends lost 7 bases and 4 bases respectively, with 5 bases between them. CDR3 sequence reads: CSGTYNEQFF. The CDR3 nucleotides are TGCAGTGGAACTTACAATGAGCAGTTCTTC.

This clonotype was detected a few times. The junction and the germline gene differ at one end; a read error may be behind it. CDR3 loop: CASSLAGGTSTDTQYF. Here the CDR3 DNA reads TGTGCCAGCAGCCTAGCGGGGGGGACTAGCACAGATACGCAGTATTTT. The gene calls are TRBV7-9 and TRBJ2-3; 12 nucleotides line up with TRBD2. This CDR3 has 16 amino acids. Germline V gene sequence: CDR1 SEHNR, CDR2 FQNEAQ (reference sequence).

The J gene is TRBJ1-2, the V gene TRBV28, with 9 bases aligning to TRBD1. The CDR3 has 14 amino acids. Germline V gene sequence: CDR1 MDHEN, CDR2 SYDVKM. J gave up 2 bases and V 4 bases, and 2 bases lay outside the gene matches. The CDR3 sequence: CASSSTGGNYGYTF. For the CDR3, the DNA is TGTGCCAGCAGTTCGACAGGGGGGAACTATGGCTACACCTTC.

The CDR3, as DNA: TGCAGTGCTGAAGCTGCCAAAGAAGGCTACACCTTC. Its translation: CSAEAAKEGYTF. The chain carries TRBV20-1 and TRBJ1-2; D is uncertain. The CDR3 has 12 amino acids. The germline gives CDR1 DFQATT, CDR2 SNEGSKA (reference sequence). V was cut by 5 bases and J by 8 bases, with 15 bases left in between.

This chain connects TRBV7-9 to TRBJ2-3; 7 nucleotides align to TRBD2. This CDR3 comprises 15 residues. The germline V gene encodes CDR1 SEHNR and CDR2 FQNEAQ (reference sequence). After removal of 3 bases from V and 4 bases from J, the junction contained 7 bases not matched to a gene. The DNA of the CDR3 is TGTGCCAGCAGCTTGCGGGAGCTCAGAGCAGATACGCAGTATTTT. Residues: CASSLRELRADTQYF.

The J gene is TRBJ2-1, the V gene TRBV11-2; 8 bases are a match to TRBD2. CDR1 SGHAT and CDR2 FQNNGV come from the germline V gene. The V and J ends lost 5 bases and 0 bases, in that order; junction bases with no gene match: 15. The CDR3 length is 19 residues. In nucleotides, the CDR3 is TGTGCCAGCAGCCTCGAACCGGGACTAGGCTATAGCTCCTACAATGAGCAGTTCTTC. Translation gives CASSLEPGLGYSSYNEQFF.

This chain links TRBV29-1 with TRBJ2-3; D perhaps matches TRBD1 (7 bases). This CDR3 is built from 11 residues. V shed 3 bases and J shed 9 bases, with 10 bases lying between them. Germline V lookup: CDR1 SQVTM, CDR2 ANQGSEA. The CDR3 nucleotides read TGCAGCGTTGAGCCAGGGGGGACGCAGTATTTT. It is translated as CSVEPGGTQYF.

This clonotype ranks as medium-sized. This sequence joins TRBV6-1 and TRBJ1-2, with a tentative D call TRBD1 (5 bases). This CDR3 contains 14 residues. With 8 bases removed from V and 2 bases from J, the gap between germline ends came to 15 bases. Per the germline V gene, CDR1 is MNHNS and CDR2 is SASEGT. CDR3 DNA sequence: TGTGCCAGCCTAATGAGGGCAGGGAACTATGGCTACACCTTC. This sequence encodes CASLMRAGNYGYTF.

The CDR3 sequence is CSAREAPQRYEQYF. The CDR3 nucleotides read TGCAGTGCTAGAGAGGCCCCACAACGGTACGAGCAGTACTTC. The V and J genes are TRBV20-1 and TRBJ2-7; D is ambiguous. This CDR3 contains 14 residues. Trimming shortened V by 0 bases and J by 4 bases, and 13 bases separated the two germline ends. The V gene's germline CDR1 is DFQATT and CDR2 SNEGSKA (reference sequence).

This chain links TRBV7-8 with TRBJ2-7; D is undetermined. Trimming removed 0 bases at V and 7 bases at J, with 10 bases between. From germline, CDR1 is SGHVS and CDR2 FQNEAQ. This CDR3 spans 13 amino acids. CDR3 amino acids: CASSLAQIGEQYF. In nucleotides, the CDR3 is TGTGCCAGCAGCTTAGCGCAAATAGGGGAGCAGTACTTC.

This chain links TRBV7-2 with TRBJ1-5, with TRBD1 as a possible D gene (5 bases). This CDR3 has 15 amino acids. The V end lost 2 bases, the J end lost 10 bases, and 18 bases lay between the germline ends. Looked up from germline, CDR1 is SGHTA and CDR2 is FQGNSA. CDR3 amino acids: CASSLISGRVDPQHF. The CDR3 nucleotides are TGTGCCAGCAGCTTAATCTCAGGGAGAGTCGACCCCCAGCATTTT. The full variable domain, rest sourced from reference TRBV7-2 and TRBJ1-5, is GAGVSQSPSNKVTEKGKDVELRCDPISGHTALYWYRQSLGQGLEFLIYFQGNSAPDKSGLPSDRFSAERTGGSVSTLTIQRTQQEDSAVYLCASSLISGRVDPQHFGDGTRLSIL.

The chain has TRBV5-7 and TRBJ2-3, with 8 nucleotides matching TRBD1. TRBV5-7 counts as an open reading frame of uncertain function. This CDR3 has 16 amino acids. After removal of 4 bases from V and 2 bases from J, the junction contained 9 bases not matched to a gene. The CDR3 protein is CASSRGDRPNTDTQYF. In nucleotides, the CDR3 is TGTGCCAGCAGCAGGGGGGACAGGCCTAACACAGATACGCAGTATTTT.

The chain is built from TRBV18 and TRBJ1-1, with unresolved D. Trimming removed 5 bases from V and 8 bases from J, with 18 bases in between. The V gene's germline CDR1 is KGHSH and CDR2 LQKENI. The CDR3 runs 14 residues. The CDR3 DNA reads as TGTGCCAGCTCAACACTGCCTTTCGAGACAGAAGCTTTCTTT. Translation gives CASSTLPFETEAFF.

This chain joins TRBV6-2 or TRBV6-3 and TRBJ2-5, with no clear D. Germline values: CDR1 MNHEY, CDR2 SVGEGT. The CDR3 length is 16 residues. With 6 bases removed from V and 5 bases from J, the gap between germline ends came to 22 bases. The CDR3 DNA follows: TGTGCCAGCAGACACAGCCAACCCATCTTGGGGGAGACCCAGTACTTC. It encodes CASRHSQPILGETQYF.

This clonotype was seen more than once but under ten times. The chain carries TRBV16 and TRBJ2-3; D gene unclear. Germline CDR1 is KGHSY and CDR2 is FQNENV. This CDR3 has 11 residues. V lost 3 bases and J lost 5, with 3 bases in between. CDR3 in amino acids: CASSQEDTQYF. The CDR3 DNA is TGTGCCAGCAGCCAGGAAGATACGCAGTATTTT. Together with reference TRBV16 and TRBJ2-3, the CDR3 gives the full variable domain: GEEVAQTPKHLVRGEGQKAKLYCAPIKGHSYVFWYQQVLKNEFKFLISFQNENVFDETGMPKERFSAKCLPNSPCSLEIQATKLEDSAVYFCASSQEDTQYFGPGTRLTVL.

This clonotype was found a few times. The gene calls are TRBV7-9 and TRBJ1-2; no clear D gene. Trimming shortened V by 5 bases and J by 8 bases, and 9 bases separated the two germline ends. Germline V CDR1 and CDR2: SEHNR, FQNEAQ (reference sequence). This CDR3 has 11 amino acids. CDR3 coding DNA: TGTGCCAGCAGCCTAACGGCGGGCTACACCTTC. Encoded protein: CASSLTAGYTF.

V is TRBV5-1 and J is TRBJ2-3; 7 nucleotides line up with TRBD2. Looked up from germline, CDR1 is SGHRS and CDR2 is YFSETQ. CDR3 length: 14 amino acids. V lost 4 bases and J lost 3; bases outside the gene matches: 5. CDR3 coding DNA: TGCGCCAGCAGCGTGGGGGGGAAAACAGATACGCAGTATTTT. Encoded protein: CASSVGGKTDTQYF.

This clonotype occurred a few times. The chain has TRBV6-1 and TRBJ2-5, with D perhaps given as TRBD1 or TRBD2 (5 bases each). V was clipped by 3 bases and J by 0 bases, with 11 bases between them. Germline V gene sequence: CDR1 MNHNS, CDR2 SASEGT. The CDR3 covers 15 residues. The CDR3 reads CASSEGTGNQETQYF. CDR3 sequence (DNA): TGTGCCAGCAGTGAGGGGACGGGCAACCAAGAGACCCAGTACTTC.

The V gene is TRBV7-9, the J gene TRBJ1-2; D unclear. Trimming removed 8 bases at V and 8 bases at J, with 18 bases between. The CDR3 sequence is 13 residues long. Germline V CDR1 and CDR2: SEHNR, FQNEAQ (reference sequence). The CDR3, as DNA: TGTGCCAGCTCCCCTTCCTGGATAGAGGGCTACACCTTC. It translates to CASSPSWIEGYTF.

This clonotype has only a few counts. V is TRBV7-3 and J is TRBJ1-1, with D uncertain. CDR1 and CDR2 from the germline V gene are SGHTA and FQGTGA. Trimming pared 4 bases from V and 5 bases from J, leaving 11 bases between. CDR3 size: 13 residues. For the CDR3, the DNA is TGTGCCAGCAGCTCGGATCCGGCTACTGAAGCTTTCTTT. This sequence encodes CASSSDPATEAFF. Looking up the rest from reference TRBV7-3 and TRBJ1-1 gives the full variable domain: GAGVSQTPSNKVTEKGKYVELRCDPISGHTALYWYRQSLGQGPEFLIYFQGTGAADDSGLPNDRFFAVRPEGSVSTLKIQRTERGDSAVYLCASSSDPATEAFFGQGTRLTVV.

V and J are TRBV10-3 and TRBJ1-5; the D is unclear. Germline CDR1 reads ENHRY; CDR2 reads SYGVKD. CDR3 length: 15 amino acids. V lost 0 bases and J lost 7, with 13 bases in between. The CDR3 DNA follows: TGTGCCATCAGTGAGTCGCCCGGGGTAGGGCAGCCCCAGCATTTT. Its protein is CAISESPGVGQPQHF.